This passage covers 18 T cell receptor beta chains from one sample sequenced in a study of cytomegalovirus exposure and HLA in healthy donors. The PCR had 60 Vbeta and 13 Jbeta primers. Profiling relied on immunoSEQ multiplex PCR, and the TCRdb table lists in-frame clones only, not all of them. The table includes around 150,000 clones, over 50% detected once. The specimen was PBMCs. These receptors were obtained from a human donor in good health.

The genes are TRBV11-2 and TRBJ1-1, with D uncertain. Germline V gene lookup returns CDR1 SGHAT and CDR2 FQNNGV. Trimming took off 0 bases at V and 2 bases at J, with 4 bases between the two ends. The CDR3 runs 13 residues. CDR3 sequence (DNA): TGTGCCAGCAGCTTAGATCTCAACACTGAAGCTTTCTTT. Its protein product is CASSLDLNTEAFF.

The V gene is TRBV4-1, the J gene TRBJ2-1; 8 bases fit TRBD1. Looked up from germline, CDR1 is MGHRA and CDR2 is YSYEKL. The CDR3 runs 16 residues. With 2 bases clipped from V and 4 bases from J, the junction kept 7 bases outside the gene matches. The CDR3 reads CASSQPSRDRYNEQFF. DNA of the CDR3: TGCGCCAGCAGCCAACCGTCCCGGGACAGGTACAATGAGCAGTTCTTC.

V is TRBV6-5 and J is TRBJ2-1; D may be TRBD1 (7 bases). The germline V and J ends were trimmed by 5 bases and 13 bases, with 24 bases remaining between them. The germline V gene encodes CDR1 MNHEY and CDR2 SVGAGI. The CDR3 length is 15 residues. The CDR3 here is CASSTLGGQTGSQFF. For the CDR3, the DNA is TGTGCCAGCAGTACACTGGGGGGACAGACCGGGTCCCAGTTCTTC.

V usage is TRBV5-4 and J usage is TRBJ2-2; D not resolved. Deletions cut 4 bases from V and 6 bases from J, with 4 bases between. CDR1 is SGHNT, CDR2 YYREEE, per germline (reference sequence). This CDR3 region has 11 residues. The chain's CDR3 is CASSRAGELFF. CDR3 coding DNA: TGTGCCAGCAGCCGGGCCGGGGAGCTGTTTTTT.

This clone has a handful of counts. The J gene is TRBJ1-5, the V gene TRBV5-1, with D tentatively TRBD1 (5 bases). Trimming left V 0 bases short and J 1 base short, with 5 bases between. This CDR3 has 14 residues. Germline CDR1 SGHRS, CDR2 YFSETQ. The CDR3 region has the DNA TGCGCCAGCAGCTTGGGACAGAGCAATCAGCCCCAGCATTTT. This encodes CASSLGQSNQPQHF.

The rearrangement uses TRBV7-2 and TRBJ2-1; 11 bases match TRBD1. CDR3 length equals 16 residues. Unmatched junction bases numbered 5, after V lost 1 base and J lost 6 bases. The germline gives CDR1 SGHTA, CDR2 FQGNSA. This CDR3 is CASSLVGTGGFNEQFF. The DNA of the CDR3 is TGTGCCAGCAGCTTAGTTGGGACAGGGGGATTCAATGAGCAGTTCTTC. Variable domain in full (rest from reference TRBV7-2 and TRBJ2-1): GAGVSQSPSNKVTEKGKDVELRCDPISGHTALYWYRQSLGQGLEFLIYFQGNSAPDKSGLPSDRFSAERTGGSVSTLTIQRTQQEDSAVYLCASSLVGTGGFNEQFFGPGTRLTVL.

This rearrangement joins TRBV27 to TRBJ2-2, with unresolved D. This CDR3 is 13 amino acids long. V was clipped by 3 bases and J by 5 bases, with 7 bases between them. Germline V gives CDR1 MNHEY, CDR2 SMNVEV (reference sequence). The CDR3 DNA follows: TGTGCCAGCAGTTTTCGCAGTACCGGGGAGCTGTTTTTT. Residues: CASSFRSTGELFF.

The CDR3 loop reads CASSFQGAYEQYF. DNA for the CDR3: TGTGCCAGCAGTTTTCAGGGGGCCTACGAGCAGTACTTC. The chain combines TRBV27 with TRBJ2-7, with 7 nucleotides matching TRBD1. V shed 3 bases and J 2 bases; nucleotides not matched to a gene: 1. The CDR3 consists of 13 residues. Germline V gene lookup returns CDR1 MNHEY and CDR2 SMNVEV (reference sequence).

In its sample, this clone was seen once. The chain employs TRBV19 and TRBJ2-3, with a possible D match to TRBD2 (5 bases). The V and J ends lost 4 bases and 1 base respectively, with 15 bases between them. This CDR3 spans 16 amino acids. Germline CDR1 and CDR2: LNHDA and SQIVND (reference sequence). The CDR3 region has the DNA TGTGCCAGTAGTAAGAGGCTAGCAGAAGGCACAGATACGCAGTATTTT. Translated: CASSKRLAEGTDTQYF.

The genes are TRBV6-5 and TRBJ1-1; D unclear. Trimming left V 3 bases short and J 4 bases short, with 9 bases between. The CDR3 has 13 amino acids. Germline lookup yields CDR1 MNHEY and CDR2 SVGAGI. The CDR3: CASSYRGITEAFF. The CDR3 bases are TGTGCCAGCAGTTATCGGGGTATCACTGAAGCTTTCTTT.

The rearrangement links TRBV6-5 to TRBJ2-7, with D unclear. Germline V CDR1 and CDR2: MNHEY, SVGAGI. The CDR3 runs 13 residues. Trimming took off 3 bases at V and 5 bases at J, with 11 bases between the two ends. The CDR3 DNA sequence: TGTGCCAGCAGTTATGGCACACAGAACGAGCAGTACTTC. Translating gives CASSYGTQNEQYF.

The V and J genes are TRBV2 and TRBJ2-3; TRBD1 agrees at 8 bases. The CDR3 loop spans 16 amino acids. Germline V gene data show CDR1 as SNHLY and CDR2 as FYNNEI. J gave up 7 bases and V 2 bases, and 11 bases lay outside the gene matches. The CDR3 spells CASSELRAGGAYTQYF. DNA for the CDR3: TGTGCCAGCAGTGAACTTCGGGCAGGGGGCGCCTATACGCAGTATTTT.

This chain uses TRBV18 with TRBJ2-7; 8 bases map to TRBD2. Germline assignment: CDR1 KGHSH and CDR2 LQKENI. Trimming at V came to 8 bases and at J to 9 bases, leaving 24 bases not matched to a gene. The CDR3 has 17 residues. The CDR3 nucleotides are TGTGCCAGCCGCTCCCCGTCCGACGGCCTAGCGGGCCGTGGGCAGTACTTC. Protein product: CASRSPSDGLAGRGQYF.

This clone turned up a few times. CDR3 in amino acids: CASSRRARSLGDTQYF. The CDR3 nucleotides are TGCGCCAGCAGCCGGAGGGCCCGAAGCCTAGGAGATACGCAGTATTTT. This chain links TRBV4-3 with TRBJ2-3; TRBD2 is a possible D gene (6 bases). CDR1 and CDR2 (germline): LGHNA, YSLEER. V shed 4 bases and J shed 5 bases, with 19 bases lying between them. The CDR3 covers 16 residues.

Note on this clone: Mismatch with germline at one junction end may stem from a read error. The V call is TRBV7-7, the J call TRBJ2-3, with D unresolved. From germline, CDR1 is SSHAT and CDR2 FNYEAQ (reference sequence). The CDR3 covers 13 residues. CDR3 bases: TGTGCTAGCAGCTTATTGTCAACAGATACGCAGTATTTT. It codes for CASSLLSTDTQYF.

This sequence joins TRBV7-9 and TRBJ2-2; 10 nucleotides match TRBD2. CDR3 length: 19 amino acids. With V trimmed by 5 bases and J by 2 bases, 14 bases remained unmatched. The V gene's germline CDR1 is SEHNR and CDR2 FQNEAQ (reference sequence). Here the CDR3 DNA reads TGTGCCAGCAGCACCCACCTAGCGGGAGTTACGGAAAACACCGGGGAGCTGTTTTTT. Translation gives CASSTHLAGVTENTGELFF.

The rearrangement uses TRBV19 and TRBJ2-5, with 7 bases fitting TRBD1. The V gene end was trimmed by 5 bases and the J gene end by 5 bases; junction bases not matched to a gene: 11. This CDR3 contains 15 residues. Germline CDR1 LNHDA, CDR2 SQIVND (reference sequence). CDR3 protein: CASSPQGSLRETQYF. Written as DNA, the CDR3 is TGTGCCAGTAGTCCACAGGGGAGTTTGCGTGAGACCCAGTACTTC.

Here the CDR3 reads CASSSGQGVHNEQFF. CDR3 nucleotides: TGTGCCAGCAGTTCAGGACAGGGTGTCCACAATGAGCAGTTCTTC. The rearrangement links TRBV27 to TRBJ2-1; 8 bases agree with TRBD1. V gave up 4 bases and J gave up 5 bases; unmatched junction bases: 7. The CDR3 spans 15 residues. The germline gives CDR1 MNHEY, CDR2 SMNVEV (reference sequence).